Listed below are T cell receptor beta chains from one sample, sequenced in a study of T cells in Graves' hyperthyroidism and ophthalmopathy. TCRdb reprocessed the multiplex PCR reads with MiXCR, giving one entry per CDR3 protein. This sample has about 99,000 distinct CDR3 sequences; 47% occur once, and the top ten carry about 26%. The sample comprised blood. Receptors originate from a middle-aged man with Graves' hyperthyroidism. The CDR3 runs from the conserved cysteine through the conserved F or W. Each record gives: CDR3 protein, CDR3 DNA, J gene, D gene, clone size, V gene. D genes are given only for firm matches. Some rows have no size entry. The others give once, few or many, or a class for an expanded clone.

cdr3_aa: CASSYDGAIDTDTQYF
cdr3_nt: TGTGCCAGCAGTTATGACGGCGCGATAGACACAGATACGCAGTATTTT
j_call: TRBJ2-3
d_call: -
clone_size: -
v_call: TRBV6-5

cdr3_aa: CASSYFGGSSYEQYF
cdr3_nt: TGTGCCAGCAGTTACTTCGGGGGGAGCTCCTACGAGCAGTACTTC
j_call: TRBJ2-7
d_call: TRBD2
clone_size: many
v_call: TRBV6-5

cdr3_aa: CASSKGTGFGNTIYF
cdr3_nt: TGCGCCAGCAGCAAAGGTACAGGGTTCGGAAACACCATATATTTT
j_call: TRBJ1-3
d_call: -
clone_size: many
v_call: TRBV5-1

cdr3_aa: CASSHSLVPHEQYF
cdr3_nt: TGTGCCAGCAGCCACTCACTAGTTCCCCACGAGCAGTACTTC
j_call: TRBJ2-7
d_call: -
clone_size: many
v_call: TRBV3-1

cdr3_aa: CASSLPTVNGYTF
cdr3_nt: TGTGCCAGCAGCCTACCGACAGTGAATGGCTACACCTTC
j_call: TRBJ1-2
d_call: -
clone_size: -
v_call: TRBV7-2

cdr3_aa: CATSDPGTRGYNEQFF
cdr3_nt: TGTGCCACCAGTGATCCCGGGACACGGGGCTACAATGAGCAGTTCTTC
j_call: TRBJ2-1
d_call: -
clone_size: many
v_call: TRBV24-1

cdr3_aa: CASGTGRGYTDTQYF
cdr3_nt: TGTGCCAGCGGTACAGGTCGGGGTTACACAGATACGCAGTATTTT
j_call: TRBJ2-3
d_call: -
clone_size: few
v_call: TRBV10-3

cdr3_aa: CASSLSAGGRDTQYF
cdr3_nt: TGTGCCAGCAGCCTTTCGGCGGGAGGTAGGGATACGCAGTATTTT
j_call: TRBJ2-3
d_call: TRBD2
clone_size: many
v_call: TRBV7-6

cdr3_aa: CATSREDSPLHF
cdr3_nt: TGTGCCACCAGCAGAGAAGATTCACCCCTCCACTTT
j_call: TRBJ1-6
d_call: -
clone_size: medium-sized
v_call: TRBV15

cdr3_aa: CASSISQGGYNEQFF
cdr3_nt: TGTGCCAGTAGTATCTCACAGGGGGGTTACAATGAGCAGTTCTTC
j_call: TRBJ2-1
d_call: TRBD1
clone_size: many
v_call: TRBV19

cdr3_aa: CASSGRGDRETQYF
cdr3_nt: TGTGCCAGCAGTGGACGGGGGGACCGAGAGACCCAGTACTTC
j_call: TRBJ2-5
d_call: TRBD2
clone_size: -
v_call: TRBV12-3/TRBV12-4

cdr3_aa: CASSQDWRNSPLHF
cdr3_nt: TGCGCCAGCAGCCAAGATTGGAGGAATTCACCCCTCCACTTT
j_call: TRBJ1-6
d_call: -
clone_size: many
v_call: TRBV4-1

cdr3_aa: CASSEGWSRQETQYF
cdr3_nt: TGTGCCAGCAGTGAAGGATGGAGCCGACAAGAGACCCAGTACTTC
j_call: TRBJ2-5
d_call: -
clone_size: many
v_call: TRBV12-3/TRBV12-4

cdr3_aa: CSAPGQSGNEQFF
cdr3_nt: TGCAGTGCTCCGGGACAGAGTGGCAATGAGCAGTTCTTC
j_call: TRBJ2-1
d_call: TRBD1
clone_size: once
v_call: TRBV20-1

cdr3_aa: CASRFADRDSYNEQFF
cdr3_nt: TGTGCCAGCAGATTCGCGGACAGGGACTCCTACAATGAGCAGTTCTTC
j_call: TRBJ2-1
d_call: TRBD1
clone_size: -
v_call: TRBV7-8

cdr3_aa: CASSQLAGAFVNEQFF
cdr3_nt: TGTGCCAGCAGCCAGTTAGCGGGAGCATTTGTTAATGAGCAGTTCTTC
j_call: TRBJ2-1
d_call: TRBD2
clone_size: -
v_call: TRBV7-2

cdr3_aa: CASSILGISTDTQYF
cdr3_nt: TGTGCCAGTAGTATCCTTGGGATTAGCACAGATACGCAGTATTTT
j_call: TRBJ2-3
d_call: -
clone_size: many
v_call: TRBV19

cdr3_aa: CATSDVGQPKSTEASF
cdr3_nt: TGTGCCACCAGTGATGTGGGACAGCCTAAGAGCACTGAAGCTTCCTTT
j_call: TRBJ1-1
d_call: TRBD1
clone_size: once
v_call: TRBV24-1

cdr3_aa: CASAGLAGGPGTGELFF
cdr3_nt: TGTGCCAGCGCAGGCCTAGCGGGAGGGCCAGGCACCGGGGAGCTGTTTTTT
j_call: TRBJ2-2
d_call: TRBD2
clone_size: -
v_call: TRBV6-6

cdr3_aa: CASSGQAEAFF
cdr3_nt: TGTGCCAGCAGCGGACAGGCTGAAGCTTTCTTT
j_call: TRBJ1-1
d_call: TRBD1
clone_size: many
v_call: TRBV12-3/TRBV12-4

cdr3_aa: CASTLGGSSYEQYF
cdr3_nt: TGTGCCAGCACCTTGGGGGGGAGCTCCTACGAGCAGTACTTC
j_call: TRBJ2-7
d_call: TRBD2
clone_size: -
v_call: TRBV7-6

cdr3_aa: CASSLSGANYGYTF
cdr3_nt: TGTGCCAGCAGCTTAAGCGGGGCTAACTATGGCTACACCTTC
j_call: TRBJ1-2
d_call: -
clone_size: -
v_call: TRBV7-3

cdr3_aa: CSVLLRTGGYTF
cdr3_nt: TGCAGCGTGCTCCTTCGGACAGGGGGCTACACCTTC
j_call: TRBJ1-2
d_call: TRBD1
clone_size: -
v_call: TRBV29-1

cdr3_aa: CATPGEEYQPQHF
cdr3_nt: TGTGCCACTCCGGGGGAGGAATATCAGCCCCAGCATTTT
j_call: TRBJ1-5
d_call: -
clone_size: -
v_call: TRBV15

cdr3_aa: CASANGVEFYEQYF
cdr3_nt: TGTGCCAGCGCGAACGGGGTGGAATTCTACGAGCAGTACTTC
j_call: TRBJ2-7
d_call: -
clone_size: -
v_call: TRBV2

cdr3_aa: CATSEGHPRETQYF
cdr3_nt: TGTGCCACCAGTGAGGGACACCCAAGGGAGACCCAGTACTTC
j_call: TRBJ2-5
d_call: -
clone_size: -
v_call: TRBV24-1

cdr3_aa: CSVESTADTQYF
cdr3_nt: TGCAGCGTTGAGAGCACGGCGGATACGCAGTATTTT
j_call: TRBJ2-3
d_call: -
clone_size: -
v_call: TRBV29-1

cdr3_aa: CASSRDVGPDNEKLFF
cdr3_nt: TGCGCCAGCAGCAGGGACGTTGGCCCGGATAATGAAAAACTGTTTTTT
j_call: TRBJ1-4
d_call: -
clone_size: many
v_call: TRBV5-1

cdr3_aa: CASSIRAPPGSNVLTF
cdr3_nt: TGTGCCAGTAGTATCCGCGCCCCCCCTGGGTCCAACGTCCTGACTTTC
j_call: TRBJ2-6
d_call: -
clone_size: -
v_call: TRBV19

cdr3_aa: CASSLEREAPWEQFF
cdr3_nt: TGCGCCAGCAGCTTGGAGCGGGAGGCCCCTTGGGAGCAGTTCTTC
j_call: TRBJ2-1
d_call: TRBD2
clone_size: once
v_call: TRBV7-2

cdr3_aa: CASSVQAVITDTQYF
cdr3_nt: TGTGCCAGCAGCGTTCAAGCGGTAATCACAGATACGCAGTATTTT
j_call: TRBJ2-3
d_call: -
clone_size: few
v_call: TRBV9

cdr3_aa: CSARLAGYYEQYF
cdr3_nt: TGCAGTGCTAGGCTAGCGGGGTACTACGAGCAGTACTTC
j_call: TRBJ2-7
d_call: TRBD2
clone_size: many
v_call: TRBV20-1

cdr3_aa: CASSPPPCNEQYF
cdr3_nt: TGTGCCAGCAGCCCTCCCCCCTGTAACGAGCAGTACTTC
j_call: TRBJ2-7
d_call: -
clone_size: many
v_call: TRBV3-1

cdr3_aa: CATRGLAEGSSHNEQFF
cdr3_nt: TGTGCCACCAGGGGACTAGCGGAGGGAAGCTCCCATAATGAGCAGTTCTTC
j_call: TRBJ2-1
d_call: TRBD2
clone_size: -
v_call: TRBV24-1

cdr3_aa: CASSPRQTEAFF
cdr3_nt: TGTGCCAGCAGCCCTCGACAGACTGAAGCTTTCTTT
j_call: TRBJ1-1
d_call: -
clone_size: many
v_call: TRBV7-9

cdr3_aa: CSAQTDTDTQYF
cdr3_nt: TGCAGCGCCCAGACAGACACAGATACGCAGTATTTT
j_call: TRBJ2-3
d_call: -
clone_size: -
v_call: TRBV29-1

cdr3_aa: CASSTTGTYNEQFF
cdr3_nt: TGTGCCAGCAGTACGACAGGGACCTACAATGAGCAGTTCTTC
j_call: TRBJ2-1
d_call: TRBD1
clone_size: many
v_call: TRBV7-2

cdr3_aa: CATSDPDRGRREQFF
cdr3_nt: TGTGCCACCAGTGATCCAGACAGGGGGCGCAGGGAGCAGTTCTTC
j_call: TRBJ2-1
d_call: TRBD1
clone_size: -
v_call: TRBV24-1